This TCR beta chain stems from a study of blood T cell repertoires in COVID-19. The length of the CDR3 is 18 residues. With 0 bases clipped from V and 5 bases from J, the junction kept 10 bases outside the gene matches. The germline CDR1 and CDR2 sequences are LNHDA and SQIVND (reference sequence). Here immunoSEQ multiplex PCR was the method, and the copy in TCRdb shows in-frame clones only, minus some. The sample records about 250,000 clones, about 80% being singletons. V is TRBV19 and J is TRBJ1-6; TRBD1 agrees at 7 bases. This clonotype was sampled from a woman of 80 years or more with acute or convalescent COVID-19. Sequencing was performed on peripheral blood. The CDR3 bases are TGTGCCAGTAGTATAGATTCAGGACAGGCCCTAAATAATTCACCCCTCCACTTT. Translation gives CASSIDSGQALNNSPLHF.